This entry lists 24 T cell receptor beta chains sequenced from one sample in a study of T cell responses to AZD1222 COVID-19 vaccine. Clones were read by immunoSEQ multiplex PCR, and TCRdb kept only the in-frame ones, dropping some. The table has 200,000 or so clones, more than 75% seen once. The input for sequencing was peripheral blood, taken on day 0 of MenACWY control vaccination. Receptors originate from an adult in good health.

This clone was seen more than once but under ten times. The chain carries TRBV6-4 and TRBJ2-1, with D possibly matching TRBD2 (6 bases). V was shortened by 4 bases and J by 0 bases, with 10 bases between the two germline ends. CDR3 length: 15 amino acids. Germline V gene sequence: CDR1 MRHNA, CDR2 SNTAGT. Written as DNA, the CDR3 is TGTGCCAGCAGTGGGGACTCTAGCTCCTACAATGAGCAGTTCTTC. Protein: CASSGDSSSYNEQFF.

The J gene is TRBJ2-1, the V gene TRBV5-5; either TRBD1 or TRBD2 may fit D (5 bases each). V was trimmed by 0 bases and J by 6 bases, leaving 10 bases between them. Germline V gene lookup returns CDR1 SGHKS and CDR2 YYEKEE (reference sequence). The CDR3 is made up of 14 amino acids. Here the CDR3 reads CASSLAAGTNEQFF. CDR3 coding DNA: TGTGCCAGCAGCTTGGCGGCTGGGACCAATGAGCAGTTCTTC. Full variable domain (remainder filled in from reference TRBV5-5 and TRBJ2-1): DAGVTQSPTHLIKTRGQQVTLRCSPISGHKSVSWYQQVLGQGPQFIFQYYEKEERGRGNFPDRFSARQFPNYSSELNVNALLLGDSALYLCASSLAAGTNEQFFGPGTRLTVL.

This clone was found a few times. This chain connects TRBV5-1 to TRBJ1-1, with TRBD1 as a possible D gene (5 bases). CDR3 length: 14 amino acids. The V and J ends lost 4 bases and 6 bases respectively, with 16 bases between them. Germline V gene lookup returns CDR1 SGHRS and CDR2 YFSETQ. The CDR3 loop is CASSPSPGSPEAFF. DNA of the CDR3: TGCGCCAGCAGCCCCTCTCCAGGGTCCCCTGAAGCTTTCTTT.

The V gene is TRBV6-5, the J gene TRBJ2-7, with D tentatively TRBD2 (6 bases). In germline, CDR1 is MNHEY, CDR2 SVGAGI. V dropped 6 bases and J dropped 5 bases, with 17 bases sitting between them. The CDR3 sequence is 14 residues long. The CDR3 is CASREVGRRDEQYF. CDR3 sequence (DNA): TGTGCCAGCAGAGAGGTGGGTAGGAGGGACGAGCAGTACTTC.

The gene calls are TRBV7-9 and TRBJ2-2, with 10 bases identical to TRBD2. V shed 5 bases and J 6 bases; nucleotides not matched to a gene: 9. Germline-derived CDR1 and CDR2 are SEHNR and FQNEAQ (reference sequence). The CDR3 length is 16 residues. The CDR3 here is CASSRLLAGEAGELFF. CDR3 in DNA: TGTGCCAGCAGCCGACTGCTAGCGGGAGAGGCCGGGGAGCTGTTTTTT.

The chain uses TRBV5-4 and TRBJ1-5; D not resolved. CDR1 and CDR2 (germline): SGHNT, YYREEE (reference sequence). This CDR3 has 13 amino acids. V dropped 0 bases and J dropped 8 bases, with 9 bases sitting between them. CDR3 DNA: TGTGCCAGCAGCTTGGTAGGTGAGGAGCCCCAGCATTTT. Translating it yields CASSLVGEEPQHF.

By share, this clone counts as medium-sized. This chain connects TRBV11-1 to TRBJ2-1, with D possibly matching TRBD2 (6 bases). The germline V gene has CDR1 SGHAT and CDR2 FQDESV (reference sequence). The CDR3 has 12 residues. With 5 bases removed from V and 12 bases from J, the gap between germline ends came to 14 bases. The CDR3 is CASSQGDFGQFF. The CDR3 coding sequence is TGTGCCAGCAGCCAAGGGGACTTTGGGCAGTTCTTC.

This chain links TRBV28 with TRBJ2-7; TRBD1 aligns across 7 bases. The V gene end was trimmed by 5 bases and the J gene end by 2 bases; junction bases not matched to a gene: 6. Looked up from germline, CDR1 is MDHEN and CDR2 is SYDVKM. The CDR3 loop spans 14 amino acids. The CDR3 loop is CASSRQGQTYEQYF. DNA of the CDR3: TGTGCCAGCAGTAGACAGGGCCAAACCTACGAGCAGTACTTC.

This clone was seen more than once but under ten times. The J gene is TRBJ2-7, the V gene TRBV19, with 7 bases lining up with TRBD1. CDR3 length equals 14 residues. Germline CDR1 reads LNHDA; CDR2 reads SQIVND (reference sequence). V was pared by 5 bases and J by 2 bases, with 6 bases of the junction left unmatched. CDR3: CASSHRDRTYEQYF. CDR3 DNA: TGTGCCAGTAGTCACCGGGACAGAACCTACGAGCAGTACTTC.

The J gene is TRBJ2-3, the V gene TRBV2; TRBD1 or TRBD2 may be the D gene (5 bases each). The CDR3 sequence is 13 residues long. Germline CDR1 is SNHLY and CDR2 is FYNNEI. Trimming removed 9 bases at V and 4 bases at J, with 14 bases between. Here the CDR3 reads CARPGPTADTQYF. Written as DNA, the CDR3 is TGTGCCAGGCCGGGACCTACGGCAGATACGCAGTATTTT.

The genes are TRBV7-9 and TRBJ2-2; the D call may be TRBD1 or TRBD2 (5 bases each). The germline V gene encodes CDR1 SEHNR and CDR2 FQNEAQ (reference sequence). The CDR3 extends over 17 amino acids. V lost 7 bases, J lost 0 bases, and 18 bases lay in between. CDR3 in amino acids: CASTFSLRGANTGELFF. The CDR3 DNA sequence: TGTGCCAGCACCTTCTCTCTACGGGGCGCGAACACCGGGGAGCTGTTTTTT.

The V gene is TRBV6-1, the J gene TRBJ1-1; 8 nucleotides agree with TRBD1. The CDR3 extends over 14 amino acids. The V gene's germline CDR1 is MNHNS and CDR2 SASEGT. V lost 1 base to trimming and J lost 4 bases; unmatched junction nucleotides: 2. The DNA for the CDR3 is TGTGCCAGCAGTGAAGTCAGGGGGCTCACTGAAGCTTTCTTT. Amino acid sequence: CASSEVRGLTEAFF.

The rearrangement uses TRBV12-5 and TRBJ2-2; a weak D match, TRBD2 (5 bases). V was cut by 3 bases and J by 0 bases, with 11 bases left in between. This CDR3 is built from 16 residues. The germline V gene encodes CDR1 LGHNT and CDR2 FRNRAP. The CDR3, as DNA: TGTGCTAGTGGTTTTCGTCCGGGGACGAACACCGGGGAGCTGTTTTTT. It codes for CASGFRPGTNTGELFF.

The chain recombines TRBV18 with TRBJ1-5; the D gene is possibly TRBD1 (6 bases). V lost 2 bases and J lost 4, with 6 bases in between. This CDR3 is built from 13 residues. Germline V gives CDR1 KGHSH, CDR2 LQKENI. This CDR3 reads CASSPGQNQPQHF. The DNA of the CDR3 is TGTGCCAGCTCACCAGGACAGAATCAGCCCCAGCATTTT.

This rearrangement joins TRBV24-1 to TRBJ2-1, with 7 bases fitting TRBD2. Germline assignment: CDR1 KGHDR and CDR2 SFDVKD. This CDR3 region has 15 residues. After removal of 1 base from V and 8 bases from J, the junction contained 7 bases not matched to a gene. CDR3 DNA sequence: TGTGCCACCAGTGATTTCGTTGCGGGAGTCTATGAGCAGTTCTTC. It specifies CATSDFVAGVYEQFF.

The chain uses TRBV5-6 and TRBJ1-1; 7 positions match TRBD1. The ends lost 1 base at V and 5 bases at J; junction bases unmatched: 5. Germline-derived CDR1 and CDR2 are SGHDT and YYEEEE. The CDR3 covers 14 residues. The CDR3 protein is CASSLKTGRTEAFF. The CDR3 DNA is TGTGCCAGCAGCTTGAAGACAGGGAGGACTGAAGCTTTCTTT.

DNA of the CDR3: TGTGCCAGCAGCTTGGACGGCGGATCCTACGAGCAGTACTTC. Its translation is CASSLDGGSYEQYF. The genes are TRBV7-9 and TRBJ2-7; D unresolved. Trimming removed 3 bases at V and 1 base at J, with 10 bases between. CDR1 is SEHNR, CDR2 FQNEAQ, per germline (reference sequence). The CDR3 contains 14 residues.

V gene TRBV28 combines with J gene TRBJ2-5, with TRBD2 matching 14 bases. V shed 5 bases, J shed 6 bases, and the junction held 14 bases outside the gene matches. Germline CDR1 MDHEN, CDR2 SYDVKM. The CDR3 runs to 18 residues. The CDR3 spells CASSRLAGGPSGVQTQYF. The CDR3, as DNA: TGTGCCAGCAGTAGACTAGCGGGAGGGCCAAGTGGGGTCCAGACCCAGTACTTC.

The chain recombines TRBV28 with TRBJ1-1; D possibly corresponds to TRBD1 (5 bases). Trimming removed 1 base at V and 7 bases at J, with 19 bases between. Germline CDR1 and CDR2: MDHEN and SYDVKM. The CDR3 length is 16 residues. DNA of the CDR3: TGTGCCAGCAGTTTATCCCCGTCAGGGTGGACTATTGAAGCTTTCTTT. Its translation is CASSLSPSGWTIEAFF.

The rearrangement uses TRBV15 and TRBJ1-5; D is ambiguous. V was clipped by 5 bases and J by 2 bases, with 16 bases between them. Per germline, CDR1 LNHNV and CDR2 YYDKDF (reference sequence). The CDR3 covers 16 residues. The CDR3 DNA follows: TGTGCCACCAGCGGAGCTAATTGGCCAGGCAATCAGCCCCAGCATTTT. Protein product: CATSGANWPGNQPQHF. The variable domain in full, with the rest retrieved from reference TRBV15 and TRBJ1-5, is DAMVIQNPRYQVTQFGKPVTLSCSQTLNHNVMYWYQQKSSQAPKLLFHYYDKDFNNEADTPDNFQSRRPNTSFCFLDIRSPGLGDTAMYLCATSGANWPGNQPQHFGDGTRLSIL.

The J gene is TRBJ2-1, the V gene TRBV4-2; 7 positions match TRBD2. This CDR3 spans 16 amino acids. Trimming removed 0 bases from V and 4 bases from J; junction bases left unmatched: 6. CDR1 and CDR2 (germline): LGHNA, YNFKEQ. DNA for the CDR3: TGTGCCAGCAGCCAAGATTCGGCTAGCGGATACAATGAGCAGTTCTTC. It codes for CASSQDSASGYNEQFF.

The chain employs TRBV6-5 and TRBJ2-2, with a tentative D call TRBD2 (7 bases). The V end was cut by 2 bases, the J end by 4 bases, with 14 bases between. CDR1 is MNHEY, CDR2 SVGAGI, per germline. The CDR3 has 16 residues. The CDR3 DNA follows: TGTGCCAGCAGTTACGGAGGGGGGGCGGGCACCGGGGAGCTGTTTTTT. Translated: CASSYGGGAGTGELFF.

The chain has TRBV19 and TRBJ2-5; 9 nucleotides align to TRBD2. Germline values: CDR1 LNHDA, CDR2 SQIVND (reference sequence). V shed 4 bases and J 5 bases; nucleotides not matched to a gene: 8. The CDR3 runs to 15 residues. The CDR3 DNA follows: TGTGCCAGTAGTACCCCGGGACTAGCTGGGGAGACCCAGTACTTC. Residues: CASSTPGLAGETQYF.

CDR3 region: CASSSPRGDVDTQYF. The CDR3 bases are TGCGCCAGCAGCTCTCCCAGGGGGGATGTGGATACGCAGTATTTT. The rearrangement links TRBV5-1 to TRBJ2-3, with a tentative D call TRBD1 (7 bases). The CDR3 loop spans 15 amino acids. The V gene's germline CDR1 is SGHRS and CDR2 YFSETQ. V was trimmed by 3 bases and J by 6 bases, leaving 17 bases between them.